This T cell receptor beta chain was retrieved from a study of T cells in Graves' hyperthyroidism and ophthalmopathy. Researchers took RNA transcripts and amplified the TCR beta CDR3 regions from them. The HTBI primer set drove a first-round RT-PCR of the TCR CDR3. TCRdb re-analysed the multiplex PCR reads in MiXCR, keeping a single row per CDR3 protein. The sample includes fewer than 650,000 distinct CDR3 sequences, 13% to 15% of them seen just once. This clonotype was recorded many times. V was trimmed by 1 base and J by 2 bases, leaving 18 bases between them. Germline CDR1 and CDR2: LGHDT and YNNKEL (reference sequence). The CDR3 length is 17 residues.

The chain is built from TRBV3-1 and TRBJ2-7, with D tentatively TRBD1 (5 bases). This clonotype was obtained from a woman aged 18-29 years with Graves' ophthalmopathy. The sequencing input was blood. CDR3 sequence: CASSQVSPRVQAYEQYF. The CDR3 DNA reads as TGTGCCAGCAGCCAAGTATCCCCACGAGTACAGGCCTACGAGCAGTACTTC.